Sequencing of this TCR beta chain was carried out in a study of cytomegalovirus exposure and HLA in healthy donors. Primers: 60 Vbeta forward and 13 Jbeta reverse. Libraries were prepared by immunoSEQ multiplex PCR; TCRdb keeps only in-frame clonotypes and omits some of them. Of about 150,000 clones listed, 80% to 90% are singletons. Broader study findings: Clonal expansion was found to be greater in HLA-associated TCR beta chains than in equally common others in a later analysis. Certain sequence variants were highly shared and formed a cluster, and this cluster was likely a sequencing artifact.

A word on this clone: Its cognate antigen is unknown.

Germline-derived CDR1 and CDR2 are SGDLS and YYNGEE. Germline trimming cut 0 bases from V and 5 bases from J; bases unmatched to any gene: 6. The CDR3 length is 15 residues. The V call is TRBV9, the J call TRBJ2-7, with 9 bases matching TRBD1. This receptor was taken from a woman aged 40 to 50 in good health and CMV-seropositive. Sequencing was done on a sample of PBMCs. The CDR3 bases are TGTGCCAGCAGCGTAGGGGGGACAGGGACCGACGAGCAGTACTTC. It codes for CASSVGGTGTDEQYF.